This TCR beta chain was recorded in a study of T-cell reconstitution after alpha-beta-depleted transplantation in children. Study-level results: Newly made T cells mostly supplied T-cell counts and diversity one year after transplant. Elevated TCRbeta diversity at day 60 was traced, in some patients, to surviving recipient T cells and thymic progenitors. Two months or so post-transplant, alpha-beta T cells reportedly derived from several hundred expanded graft clones.

Trimming took 4 bases from V and 2 from J; bases not matched to a gene: 10. Germline V gene data show CDR1 as LGHNA and CDR2 as YSLEER. The CDR3 is made up of 16 amino acids. Unique molecular identifiers were used to barcode this TCRbeta library. TCRdb recomputed calls from the PCR reads with MiXCR, one row per CDR3 protein. The data contain 480,000 or so distinct CDR3 sequences, 8% to 11% of them singletons. A note on this clonotype: Its antigen is still unknown.

This clonotype originated in a child under 10 years old with inherited bone marrow failure, due to receive a stem cell transplant. This material consisted of PBMCs, taken before TCRalphabeta/CD19-depleted stem cell transplant. The J gene is TRBJ2-7, the V gene TRBV4-3, with 8 bases matching TRBD2. The CDR3 nucleotides read TGCGCCAGCAGCCGTAACCCACTAGCGGAGACCTACGAGCAGTACTTC. Its protein product is CASSRNPLAETYEQYF.